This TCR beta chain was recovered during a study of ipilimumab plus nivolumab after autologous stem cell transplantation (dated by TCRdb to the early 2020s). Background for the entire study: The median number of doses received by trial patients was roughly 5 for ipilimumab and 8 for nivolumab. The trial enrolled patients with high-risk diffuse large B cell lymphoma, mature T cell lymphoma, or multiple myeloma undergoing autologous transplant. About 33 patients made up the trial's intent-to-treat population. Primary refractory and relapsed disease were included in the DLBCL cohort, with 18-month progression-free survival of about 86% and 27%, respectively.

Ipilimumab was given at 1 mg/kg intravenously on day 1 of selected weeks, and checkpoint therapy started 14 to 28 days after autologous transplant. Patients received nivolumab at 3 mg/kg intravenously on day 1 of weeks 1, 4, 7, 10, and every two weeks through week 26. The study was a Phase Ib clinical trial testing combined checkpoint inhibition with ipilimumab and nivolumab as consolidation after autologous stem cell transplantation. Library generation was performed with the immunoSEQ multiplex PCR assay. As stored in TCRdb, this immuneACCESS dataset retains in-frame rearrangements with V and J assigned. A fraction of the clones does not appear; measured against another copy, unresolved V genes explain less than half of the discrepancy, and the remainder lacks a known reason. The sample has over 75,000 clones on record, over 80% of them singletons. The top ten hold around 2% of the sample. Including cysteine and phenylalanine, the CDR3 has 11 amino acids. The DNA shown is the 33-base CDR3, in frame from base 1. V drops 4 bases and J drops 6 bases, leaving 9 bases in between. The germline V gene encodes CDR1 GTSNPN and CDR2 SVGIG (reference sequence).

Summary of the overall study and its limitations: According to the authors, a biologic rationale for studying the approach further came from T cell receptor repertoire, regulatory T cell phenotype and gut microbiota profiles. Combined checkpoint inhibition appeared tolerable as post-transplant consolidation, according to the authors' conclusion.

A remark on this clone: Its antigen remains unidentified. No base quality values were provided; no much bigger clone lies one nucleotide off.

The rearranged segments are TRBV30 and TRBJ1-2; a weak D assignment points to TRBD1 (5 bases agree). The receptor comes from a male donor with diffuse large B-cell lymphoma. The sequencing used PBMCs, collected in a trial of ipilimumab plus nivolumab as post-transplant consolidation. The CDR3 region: CAWTDSDGYTF. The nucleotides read TGTGCCTGGACTGACAGCGATGGCTACACCTTC. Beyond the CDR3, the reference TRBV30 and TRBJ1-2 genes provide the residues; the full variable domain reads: SQTIHQWPATLVQPVGSPLSLECTVEGTSNPNLYWYRQAAGRGLQLLFYSVGIGQISSEVPQNLSASRPQDRQFILSSKKLLLSDSGFYLCAWTDSDGYTFGSGTRLTVV.